This T cell receptor beta chain was obtained from a study of cytomegalovirus exposure and HLA in healthy donors. The CDR3 covers 15 residues. V shed 5 bases, J shed 3 bases, and the junction held 4 bases outside the gene matches. Looked up from germline, CDR1 is SGHAT and CDR2 is FQNNGV. The PCR ran on 60 Vbeta and 13 Jbeta primers. Some clones are missing from TCRdb's copy, which holds only in-frame ones; the method was immunoSEQ multiplex PCR. The sample contains about 190,000 clones, roughly 80% of which appear only once. The chain links TRBV11-2 to TRBJ1-2; the match to TRBD1 covers 12 bases. The origin of this receptor is a man aged 35 to 55 in good health and CMV-seropositive. The sequencing sample was made of PBMCs. The CDR3 loop is CASSTGTGGDYGYTF. The DNA for the CDR3 is TGTGCCAGCAGCACGGGGACAGGGGGCGACTATGGCTACACCTTC.